Only a few counts were recorded for the clone carrying this TCR beta chain. No antigen is known for it. V lost 2 bases, J lost 4 bases, and 7 bases lay in between. CDR3 length: 12 amino acids. Germline CDR1 reads SGHDT; CDR2 reads YYEEEE. PCR primers comprised 60 Vbeta and 13 Jbeta primers. Sequencing was performed with immunoSEQ multiplex PCR; in TCRdb, only in-frame clones are kept and a portion is missing. The profile covers 65,000 or so clones, with less than 65% appearing a single time and roughly 2.8% taken by the ten largest. The data stem from a study of cytomegalovirus exposure and HLA in healthy donors. Study-wide points: In a later analysis, specific HLA alleles were associated with approximately 17,000 TCR beta sequences at a 0.05 false discovery rate. There were some public TCRs occurring in many donors, but most TCR sequences were rare. TCR beta sequences reportedly predicted the HLA-A and HLA-B alleles of most subjects accurately.

The TCR comes from a man aged 25-45 years in good health and CMV-seronegative. V gene TRBV5-6 combines with J gene TRBJ2-7; no firm D call. Source material: PBMCs. CDR3 amino acids: CASSLSRYEQYF. The CDR3 DNA sequence: TGTGCCAGCAGCTTATCTCGGTACGAGCAGTACTTC. Looking up the rest from reference TRBV5-6 and TRBJ2-7 gives the full variable domain: DAGVTQSPTHLIKTRGQQVTLRCSPKSGHDTVSWYQQALGQGPQFIFQYYEEEERQRGNFPDRFSGHQFPNYSSELNVNALLLGDSALYLCASSLSRYEQYFGPGTRLTVT.